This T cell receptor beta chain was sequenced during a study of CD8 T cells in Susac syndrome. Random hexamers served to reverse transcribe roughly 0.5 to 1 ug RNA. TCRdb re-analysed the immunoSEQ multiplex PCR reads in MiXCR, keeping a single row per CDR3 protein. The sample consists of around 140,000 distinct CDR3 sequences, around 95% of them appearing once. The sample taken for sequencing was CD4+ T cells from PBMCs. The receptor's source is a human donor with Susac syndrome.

This CDR3 reads CSASVDTQYF. As DNA, the CDR3 is TGCAGTGCCTCTGTAGATACGCAGTATTTT. The chain has TRBV20-1 and TRBJ2-3; no reliable D call. Deletions cut 6 bases from V and 5 bases from J, with 6 bases between. The V gene's germline CDR1 is DFQATT and CDR2 SNEGSKA (reference sequence). CDR3 length: 10 amino acids.